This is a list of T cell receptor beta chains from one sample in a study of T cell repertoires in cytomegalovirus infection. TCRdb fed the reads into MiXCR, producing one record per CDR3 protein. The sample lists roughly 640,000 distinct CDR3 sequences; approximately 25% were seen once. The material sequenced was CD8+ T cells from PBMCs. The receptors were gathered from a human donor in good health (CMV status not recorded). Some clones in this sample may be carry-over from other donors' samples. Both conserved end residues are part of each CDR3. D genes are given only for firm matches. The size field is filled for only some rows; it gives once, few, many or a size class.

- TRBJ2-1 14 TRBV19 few TGTGCCAGTAGTATAGGGGGTCGGGGGAATGAGCAGTTCTTC CASSIGGRGNEQFF
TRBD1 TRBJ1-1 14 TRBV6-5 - TGTGCCAGCAGTTCCCCATCCACGGACAGGGTGTCTTTCTTT CASSSPSTDRVSFF
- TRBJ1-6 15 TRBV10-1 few TGCGCCAGCAGTGAGTCGACGGGGTCCGGTTCACCCCTCCACTTT CASSESTGSGSPLHF
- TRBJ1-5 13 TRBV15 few TGTGCCACCAGCAACCGGGGAAATCAGCCCCAGCATTTT CATSNRGNQPQHF
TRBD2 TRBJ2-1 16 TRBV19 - TGTGCCAGTAGTATAGTAGGCGGGGGGGCTTACAATGAGCAGTTCTTC CASSIVGGGAYNEQFF
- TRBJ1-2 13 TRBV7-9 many TGTGCCAGCAGCTTAAGGGACCCCGATGGCTACACCTTC CASSLRDPDGYTF
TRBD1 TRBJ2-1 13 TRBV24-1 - TGTGCCACCCAAGGACAGGGGTACAATGAGCAGTTCTTC CATQGQGYNEQFF
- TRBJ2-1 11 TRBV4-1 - TGCGCCAGCAGACTTCGGGGAGAGCAGTTCTTC CASRLRGEQFF
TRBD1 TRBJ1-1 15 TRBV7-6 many TGTGCCAGCAGCCGGGGGACAGGGTCGAACACTGAAGCTTTCTTT CASSRGTGSNTEAFF
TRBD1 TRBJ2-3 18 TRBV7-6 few TGTGCCAGCAGCACACCGGGACAGGTCTCCGTGGGCACAGATACGCAGTATTTT CASSTPGQVSVGTDTQYF
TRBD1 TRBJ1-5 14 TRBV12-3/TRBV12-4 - TGTGCCAGCAGAATAGACAGGGAAGATCAGCCCCAGCATTTT CASRIDREDQPQHF
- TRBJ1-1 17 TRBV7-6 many TGTGCCAGCAGCTTATTTCGTGGGGAGGACATGAACACTGAAGCTTTCTTT CASSLFRGEDMNTEAFF
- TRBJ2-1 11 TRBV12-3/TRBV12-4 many TGTGCCAGCAGTTTTGCAGGGGAGCAGTTCTTC CASSFAGEQFF
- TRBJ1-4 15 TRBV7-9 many TGTGCCAGCTCTCCCCCGGACGGGCCTAGAGAAAAACTGTTTTTT CASSPPDGPREKLFF
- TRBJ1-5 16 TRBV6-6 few TGTGCCAGCAGTTACTCGGGGGGTGAGGGCAATCAGCCCCAGCATTTT CASSYSGGEGNQPQHF
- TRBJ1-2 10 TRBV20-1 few TGCAGTTCCAGTCCTGGTGGCTACACCTTC CSSSPGGYTF
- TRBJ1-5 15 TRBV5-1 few TGCGCCAGCAGCTCGGGGGAGAGTAGCAATCAGCCCCAGCATTTT CASSSGESSNQPQHF
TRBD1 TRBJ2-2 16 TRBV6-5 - TGTGCCAGCAGTTACTTCCCGGGACAGGATCCCGGGGAGCTGTTTTTT CASSYFPGQDPGELFF
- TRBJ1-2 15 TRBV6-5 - TGTACCAGCAGTGACACCCTAGGCAGCAACTATGGCTACACCTTC CTSSDTLGSNYGYTF
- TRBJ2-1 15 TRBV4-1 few TGCGCCAGCAGCCAAGATCCCCCCCTAGTATTTGAGCAGTTCTTC CASSQDPPLVFEQFF
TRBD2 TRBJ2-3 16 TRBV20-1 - TGCAGTGCTAGATTCCCATACGGACTAGCCACAGATACGCAGTATTTT CSARFPYGLATDTQYF
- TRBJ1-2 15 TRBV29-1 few TGCAGCGTTGAAGACCGAATTGGGACCGGTTATGGCTACACCTTC CSVEDRIGTGYGYTF
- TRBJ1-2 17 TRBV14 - TGTGCCAGCAGCCATGGGGCGTATCTGGACAGCCGGTATGGCTACACCTTC CASSHGAYLDSRYGYTF
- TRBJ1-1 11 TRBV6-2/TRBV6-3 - TGTGCCAGCACCCTGAGCAGTAGAGCTTTCTTT CASTLSSRAFF
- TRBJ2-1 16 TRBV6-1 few TGTGCCAGCAGTCAGGGGGGGGGGAACCCCTACAATGAGCAGTTCTTC CASSQGGGNPYNEQFF
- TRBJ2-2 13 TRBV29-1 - TGCAGCGTGACTGGCGGTGAGACCGGGGAGCTGTTTTTT CSVTGGETGELFF
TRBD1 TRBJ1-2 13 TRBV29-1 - TGCAGCGTTGTAGTTGGACAGGGGCTTGGCTACACCTTC CSVVVGQGLGYTF
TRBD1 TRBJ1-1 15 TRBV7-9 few TGTGCCAGCACCGAAACAGGGGCGGTGAACACTGAAGCTTTCTTT CASTETGAVNTEAFF
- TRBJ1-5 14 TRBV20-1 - TGCAGTGCTACACACTGGGTATCCACGAGGCCCCAGCATTTT CSATHWVSTRPQHF
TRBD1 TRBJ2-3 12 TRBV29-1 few TGCAGCGCCGGACAGGGGGCAGATACGCAGTATTTT CSAGQGADTQYF
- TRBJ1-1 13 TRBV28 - TGTGCCAGCACCCTCCCGTTGAACACTGAAGCTTTCTTT CASTLPLNTEAFF
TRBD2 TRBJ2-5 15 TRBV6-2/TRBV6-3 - TGTGCCAGCAGTGACAGCGGTCCAGCGGGGGGTGATCCGTACTTC CASSDSGPAGGDPYF
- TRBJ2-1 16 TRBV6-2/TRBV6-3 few TGTGCCAGCACCTTGACTGGCGAAACAGCCTACAATGAGCAGTTCTTC CASTLTGETAYNEQFF
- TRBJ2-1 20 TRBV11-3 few TGTGCCAGCAGCTTCACCGGGACAGGAGAATGGACTAGTTCTAGGAATGAGCAGTTCTTC CASSFTGTGEWTSSRNEQFF
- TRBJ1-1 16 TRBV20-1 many TGCAGTGCTACAAAGTCGGGACCACGAGTGAACACTGAAGCTTTCTTT CSATKSGPRVNTEAFF
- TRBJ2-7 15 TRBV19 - TGTGCCAGTAGGGTCCGTGCGGGACACTTCTACGAGCAGTACTTC CASRVRAGHFYEQYF
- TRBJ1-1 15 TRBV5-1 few TGCGCCAGCAGCTTGGAACGAGGGGGGAGCACTGAAGCTTTCTTT CASSLERGGSTEAFF
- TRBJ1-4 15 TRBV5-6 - TGTGCCAGCAGCTTGATCGACGAGAGAAATGAAAAACTGTTTTTT CASSLIDERNEKLFF
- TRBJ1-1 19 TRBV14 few TGTGCCAGCAGCCAAGATGTTGGGGGTACTTCATCTGTGAACACTGAAGCTTTCTTT CASSQDVGGTSSVNTEAFF
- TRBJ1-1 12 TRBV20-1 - TGCAGTGCCGGAAGCCCTTTTCCTGGAGCTTTCTTT CSAGSPFPGAFF
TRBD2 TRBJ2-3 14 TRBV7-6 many TGTGCCAGCAGCTTACGGCGGGGGGGAGATACGCAGTATTTT CASSLRRGGDTQYF
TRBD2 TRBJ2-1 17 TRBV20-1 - TGCAGTGCTATCCCTGATTTTGAGCGGGGAGGAAACAATGAGCAGTTCTTC CSAIPDFERGGNNEQFF
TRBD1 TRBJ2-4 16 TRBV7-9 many TGTGCCAGCAGCTCCAGACAGGGGGCAAAGGAAAACATTCAGTACTTC CASSSRQGAKENIQYF
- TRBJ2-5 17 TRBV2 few TGTGCCAGCAGTCCTCCCCGGCGGGAAGAATCCCGGGAGACCCAGTACTTC CASSPPRREESRETQYF
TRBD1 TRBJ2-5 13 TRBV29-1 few TGCAGCGTTGACTGGGACAGCGAAGAGACCCAGTACTTC CSVDWDSEETQYF
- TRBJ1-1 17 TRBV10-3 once TGTGCCATCAGTGAGTCGATTAGGACAGCAAAGAACACTGAAGCTTTCTTT CAISESIRTAKNTEAFF
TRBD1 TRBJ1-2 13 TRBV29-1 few TGCAGCGTCTATTCCGACAGGGTGTGGGGCTACACCTTC CSVYSDRVWGYTF
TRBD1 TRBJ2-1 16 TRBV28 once TGTGCCAGCAGTTTATTAAGACAGGGGAGACTGAATGAGCAGTTCTTC CASSLLRQGRLNEQFF
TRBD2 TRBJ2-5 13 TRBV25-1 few TGTGCCAGCAGTGTACGAGCGGGGGAGACCCAGTACTTC CASSVRAGETQYF
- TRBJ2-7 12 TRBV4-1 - TGTGCCAGCAGCCATGGGGGCTACGAGCAGTACTTC CASSHGGYEQYF